This T cell receptor beta chain originates from a study of T cell changes during pregnancy in multiple sclerosis. Germline V CDR1 and CDR2: SQVTM, ANQGSEA. There are 11 residues in the CDR3. Trimming removed 6 bases at V and 4 bases at J, with 10 bases between. This clone was counted a single time. Only in-frame clones appear in the TCRdb table, and some are missing; sequencing was by immunoSEQ multiplex PCR. The repertoire includes under 130,000 clones, around 94% of them detected once, and 0.93% sits in the top ten. Source: peripheral blood, taken after pregnancy. This sequence originates from a female donor with multiple sclerosis, enrolled in a pregnancy study. J is TRBJ2-7 and V is TRBV29-1; D is ambiguous. CDR3: CSVPGPYEQYF. The CDR3 bases are TGCAGCGTCCCTGGGCCATACGAGCAGTACTTC.